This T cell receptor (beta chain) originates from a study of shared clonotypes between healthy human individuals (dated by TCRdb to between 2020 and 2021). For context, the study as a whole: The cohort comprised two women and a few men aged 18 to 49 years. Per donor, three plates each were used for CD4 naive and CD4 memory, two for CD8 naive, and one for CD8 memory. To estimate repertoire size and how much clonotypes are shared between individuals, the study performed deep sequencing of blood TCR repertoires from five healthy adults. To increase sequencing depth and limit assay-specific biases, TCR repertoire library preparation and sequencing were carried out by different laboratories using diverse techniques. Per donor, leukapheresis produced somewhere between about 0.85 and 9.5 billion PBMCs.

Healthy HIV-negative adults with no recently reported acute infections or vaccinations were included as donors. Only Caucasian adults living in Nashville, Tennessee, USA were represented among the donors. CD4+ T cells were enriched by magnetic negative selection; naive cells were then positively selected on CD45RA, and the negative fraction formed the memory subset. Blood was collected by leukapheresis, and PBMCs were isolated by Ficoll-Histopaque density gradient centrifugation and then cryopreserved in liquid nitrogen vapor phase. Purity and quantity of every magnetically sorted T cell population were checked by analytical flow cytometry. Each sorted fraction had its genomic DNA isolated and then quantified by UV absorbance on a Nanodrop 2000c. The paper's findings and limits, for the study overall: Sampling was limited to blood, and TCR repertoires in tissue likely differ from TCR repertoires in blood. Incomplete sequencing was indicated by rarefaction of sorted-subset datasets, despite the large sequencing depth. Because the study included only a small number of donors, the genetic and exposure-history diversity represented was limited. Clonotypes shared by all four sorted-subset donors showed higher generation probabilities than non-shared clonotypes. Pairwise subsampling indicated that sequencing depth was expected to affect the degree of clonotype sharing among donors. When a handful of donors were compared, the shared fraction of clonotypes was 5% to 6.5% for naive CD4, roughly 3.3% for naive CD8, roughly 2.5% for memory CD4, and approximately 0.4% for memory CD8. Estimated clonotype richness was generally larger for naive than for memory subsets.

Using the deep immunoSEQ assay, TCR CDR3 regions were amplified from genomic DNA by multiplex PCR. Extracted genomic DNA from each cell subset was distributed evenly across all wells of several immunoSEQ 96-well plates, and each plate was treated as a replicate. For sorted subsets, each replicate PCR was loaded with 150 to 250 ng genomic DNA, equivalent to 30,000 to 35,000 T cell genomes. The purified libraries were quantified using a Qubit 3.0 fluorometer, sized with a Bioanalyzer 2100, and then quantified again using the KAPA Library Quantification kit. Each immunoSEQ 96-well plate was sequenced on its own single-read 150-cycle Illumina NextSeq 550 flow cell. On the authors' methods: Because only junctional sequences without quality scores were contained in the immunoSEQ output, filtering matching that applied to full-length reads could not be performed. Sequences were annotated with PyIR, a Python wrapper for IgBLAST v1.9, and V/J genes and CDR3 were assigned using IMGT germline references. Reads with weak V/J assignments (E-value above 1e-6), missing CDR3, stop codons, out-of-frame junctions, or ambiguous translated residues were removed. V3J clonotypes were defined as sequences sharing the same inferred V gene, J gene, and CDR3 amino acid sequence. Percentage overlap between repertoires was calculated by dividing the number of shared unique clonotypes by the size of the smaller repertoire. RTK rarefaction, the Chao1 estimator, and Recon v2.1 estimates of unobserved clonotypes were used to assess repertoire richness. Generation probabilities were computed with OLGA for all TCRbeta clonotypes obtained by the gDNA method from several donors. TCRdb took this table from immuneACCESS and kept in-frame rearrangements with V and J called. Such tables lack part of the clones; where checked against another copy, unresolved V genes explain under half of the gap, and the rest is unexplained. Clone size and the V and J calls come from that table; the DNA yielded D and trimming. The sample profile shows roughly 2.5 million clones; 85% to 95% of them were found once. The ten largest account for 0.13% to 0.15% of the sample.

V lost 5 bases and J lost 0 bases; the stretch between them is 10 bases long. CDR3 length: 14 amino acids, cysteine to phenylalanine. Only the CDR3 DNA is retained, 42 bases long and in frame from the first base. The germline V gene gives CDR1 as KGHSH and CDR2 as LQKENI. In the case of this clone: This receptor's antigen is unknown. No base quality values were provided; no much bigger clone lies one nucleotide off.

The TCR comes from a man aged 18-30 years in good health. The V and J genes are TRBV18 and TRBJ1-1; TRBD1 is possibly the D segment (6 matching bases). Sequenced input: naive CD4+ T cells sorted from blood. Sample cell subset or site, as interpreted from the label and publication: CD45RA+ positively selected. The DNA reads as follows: TGTGCCAGCTCAATACAGGGTCTGAACACTGAAGCTTTCTTT. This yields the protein CASSIQGLNTEAFF.